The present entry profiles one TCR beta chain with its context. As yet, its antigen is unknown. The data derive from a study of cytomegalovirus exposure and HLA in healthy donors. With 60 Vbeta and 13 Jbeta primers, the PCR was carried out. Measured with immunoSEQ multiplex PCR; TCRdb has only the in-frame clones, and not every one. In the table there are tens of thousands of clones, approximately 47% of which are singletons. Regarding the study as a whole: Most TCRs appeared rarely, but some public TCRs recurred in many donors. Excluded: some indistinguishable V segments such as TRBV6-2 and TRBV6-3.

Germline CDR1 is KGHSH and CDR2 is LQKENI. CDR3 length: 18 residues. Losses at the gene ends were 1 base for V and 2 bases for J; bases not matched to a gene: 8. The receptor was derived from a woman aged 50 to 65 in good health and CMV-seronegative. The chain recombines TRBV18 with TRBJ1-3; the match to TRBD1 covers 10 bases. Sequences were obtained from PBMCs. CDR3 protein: CASSPLPRTGGAGNTIYF. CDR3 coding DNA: TGTGCCAGCTCACCACTTCCGAGGACAGGGGGTGCTGGAAACACCATATATTTT.